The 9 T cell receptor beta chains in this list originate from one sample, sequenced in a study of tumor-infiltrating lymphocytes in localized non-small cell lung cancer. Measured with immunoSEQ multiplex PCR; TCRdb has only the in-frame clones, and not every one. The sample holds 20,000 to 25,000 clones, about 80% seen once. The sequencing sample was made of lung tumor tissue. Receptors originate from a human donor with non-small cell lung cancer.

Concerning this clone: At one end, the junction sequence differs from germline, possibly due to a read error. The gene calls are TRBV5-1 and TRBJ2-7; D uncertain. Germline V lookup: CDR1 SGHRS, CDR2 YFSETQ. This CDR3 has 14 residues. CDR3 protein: CASSLDVFSYEQYF. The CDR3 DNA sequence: TGCGCCAGCAGTTTGGACGTGTTCTCCTACGAGCAGTACTTC.

The CDR3 reads CASSLTTGTSLDTQYF. In nucleotides, the CDR3 is TGCGCCAGCAGCTTGACCACCGGGACTAGTTTGGATACGCAGTATTTT. V gene TRBV5-1 combines with J gene TRBJ2-3; 8 bases agree with TRBD2. The V and J ends lost 1 base and 6 bases, in that order; junction bases with no gene match: 10. This CDR3 has 16 amino acids. Germline CDR1 SGHRS, CDR2 YFSETQ.

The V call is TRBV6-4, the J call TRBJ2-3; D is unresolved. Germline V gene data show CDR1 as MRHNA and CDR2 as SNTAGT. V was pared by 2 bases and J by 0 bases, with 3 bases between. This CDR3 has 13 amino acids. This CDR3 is CASSDGSTDTQYF. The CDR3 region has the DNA TGTGCCAGCAGTGACGGGAGCACAGATACGCAGTATTTT.

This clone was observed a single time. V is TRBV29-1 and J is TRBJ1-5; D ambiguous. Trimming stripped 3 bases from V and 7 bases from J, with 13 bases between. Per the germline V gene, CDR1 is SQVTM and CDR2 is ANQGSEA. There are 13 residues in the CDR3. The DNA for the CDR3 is TGCAGCGTTGACGGAGGGTATCGCCAGCCCCAGCATTTT. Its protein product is CSVDGGYRQPQHF.

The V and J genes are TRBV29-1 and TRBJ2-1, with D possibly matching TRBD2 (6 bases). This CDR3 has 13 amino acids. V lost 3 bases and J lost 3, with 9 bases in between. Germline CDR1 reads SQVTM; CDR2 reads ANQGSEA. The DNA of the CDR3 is TGCAGCGTTGATTTAGCGGACTACAATGAGCAGTTCTTC. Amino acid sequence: CSVDLADYNEQFF.

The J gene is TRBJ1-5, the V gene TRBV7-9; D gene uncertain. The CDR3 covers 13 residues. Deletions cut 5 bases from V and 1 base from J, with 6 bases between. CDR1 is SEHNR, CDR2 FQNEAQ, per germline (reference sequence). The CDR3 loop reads CASSLDSNQPQHF. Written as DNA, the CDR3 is TGTGCCAGCAGCCTGGACAGCAATCAGCCCCAGCATTTT.

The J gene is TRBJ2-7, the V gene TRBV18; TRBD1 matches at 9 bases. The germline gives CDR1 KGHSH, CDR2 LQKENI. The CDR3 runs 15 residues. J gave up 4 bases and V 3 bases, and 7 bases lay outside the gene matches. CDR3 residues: CASSPAGTGSYEQYF. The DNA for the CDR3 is TGTGCCAGCTCACCCGCCGGGACAGGGTCGTACGAGCAGTACTTC. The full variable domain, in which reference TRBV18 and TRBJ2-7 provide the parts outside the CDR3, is NAGVMQNPRHLVRRRGQEARLRCSPMKGHSHVYWYRQLPEEGLKFMVYLQKENIIDESGMPKERFSAEFPKEGPSILRIQQVVRGDSAAYFCASSPAGTGSYEQYFGPGTRLTVT.

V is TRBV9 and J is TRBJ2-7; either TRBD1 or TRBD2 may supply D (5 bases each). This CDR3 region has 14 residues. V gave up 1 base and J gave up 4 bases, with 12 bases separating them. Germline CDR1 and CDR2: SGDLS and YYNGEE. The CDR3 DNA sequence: TGTGCCAGCAGCGTATATGGTGGGGGATACGAGCAGTACTTC. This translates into CASSVYGGGYEQYF.

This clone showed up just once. The CDR3 DNA follows: TGTGCCTGGAGTGTGTGGGCGGGAGACAAAGATACGCAGTATTTT. This encodes CAWSVWAGDKDTQYF. The V and J genes are TRBV30 and TRBJ2-3; 7 nucleotides align to TRBD2. The CDR3 loop spans 15 amino acids. The ends lost 0 bases at V and 5 bases at J; junction bases unmatched: 8. Germline V CDR1 and CDR2: GTSNPN, SVGIG (reference sequence).